This entry lists 7 T cell receptor beta chains sequenced from one sample in a study of circulating CD8 cells and anti-PD-1 response in melanoma. Using roughly 14 ng of total RNA, TCR libraries were made with the QIAseq Immune Repertoire TCR panel. TCRdb itself ran the reads through MiXCR, one entry per CDR3 protein. Found here are thousands of distinct CDR3 sequences, 5% to 7.5% of them singletons; the top ten hold just under 3%. Live CD3+CD8+TCRalphabeta+ cells were sorted into four subsets by PD-1 and/or TIGIT. The sample here was CD8+ T cells from PBMCs, taken at baseline or after one month of anti-PD-1 therapy (not recorded which). These receptors were obtained from a human donor with melanoma.

This clonotype was counted between two and nine times. This chain connects TRBV7-2 to TRBJ2-7; TRBD2 agrees at 14 bases. CDR3 length equals 18 residues. Losses at the gene ends were 11 bases for V and 0 bases for J; bases not matched to a gene: 15. In germline, CDR1 is SGHTA, CDR2 FQGNSA. The CDR3 coding sequence is TGTGCCTGCGCCGCCATGGGGACTAGCGGGGGCTACTCCTACGAGCAGTACTTC. This gives the protein CACAAMGTSGGYSYEQYF. The variable domain in full, with the rest retrieved from reference TRBV7-2 and TRBJ2-7, is GAGVSQSPSNKVTEKGKDVELRCDPISGHTALYWYRQSLGQGLEFLIYFQGNSAPDKSGLPSDRFSAERTGGSVSTLTIQRTQQEDSAVYLCACAAMGTSGGYSYEQYFGPGTRLTVT.

By share, this clonotype ranks as medium-sized (0.01 to 0.1%). V usage is TRBV7-2 and J usage is TRBJ2-3; D is ambiguous. Trimming cost V 1 base and J 4 bases, with 15 bases left between them. CDR1 SGHTA and CDR2 FQGNSA come from the germline V gene. The CDR3 is made up of 16 amino acids. The CDR3 bases are TGTGCCAGCAGCTTAGGGCTAGTCGCCGCCTCAGATACGCAGTATTTT. It yields the protein CASSLGLVAASDTQYF.

By share, this clonotype ranks as medium-sized. The J gene is TRBJ2-1, the V gene TRBV7-9; D gene ambiguous. The CDR3 sequence is 13 residues long. With 2 bases removed from V and 5 bases from J, the gap between germline ends came to 7 bases. CDR1 is SEHNR and CDR2 is FQNEAQ in the germline V gene (reference sequence). The CDR3 is CASSLISNNEQFF. The CDR3 DNA is TGTGCCAGCAGCTTAATCTCTAACAATGAGCAGTTCTTC.

This clonotype was counted a few times. Since a much larger clone is just one base distant, this may be a read error. V is TRBV19 and J is TRBJ2-1; tentative D call: TRBD1 (5 bases). Germline V gene data show CDR1 as LNHDA and CDR2 as SQIVND (reference sequence). The CDR3 contains 14 residues. The CDR3 spells CASSITGSYNEQCF. The CDR3 DNA is TGTGCCAGTAGTATCACAGGCTCCTACAATGAGCAGTGCTTC.

This clonotype is labeled as medium-sized (0.01 to 0.1%). V and J are TRBV4-1 and TRBJ2-2; a weak D match, TRBD1 (6 bases). Germline CDR1 is MGHRA and CDR2 is YSYEKL. This CDR3 is built from 13 residues. V was shortened by 2 bases and J by 5 bases, with 6 bases between the two germline ends. The CDR3 is CASSQTGTGELFF. In nucleotides, the CDR3 is TGCGCCAGCAGCCAAACAGGGACCGGGGAGCTGTTTTTT.

This clonotype is medium-sized (0.01 to 0.1%) by share. This sequence joins TRBV5-4 and TRBJ1-1; 7 bases are a match to TRBD1. Losses at the gene ends were 1 base for V and 3 bases for J; bases not matched to a gene: 6. The CDR3 covers 15 residues. Germline V lookup: CDR1 SGHNT, CDR2 YYREEE (reference sequence). CDR3 DNA: TGTGCCAGCAGCTTGACAGGGGTTTTGGACACTGAAGCTTTCTTT. Its translation is CASSLTGVLDTEAFF.

This chain joins TRBV19 and TRBJ2-1; D gene unclear. The CDR3 is made up of 13 amino acids. V dropped 3 bases and J dropped 3 bases, with 6 bases sitting between them. Germline loops: CDR1 LNHDA, CDR2 SQIVND (reference sequence). The CDR3 here is CASSILIYNEQFF. The CDR3 coding sequence is TGTGCCAGTAGTATTCTCATCTACAATGAGCAGTTCTTC.